This T cell receptor beta chain was sequenced during a study of CD8 T cells in Susac syndrome (dated by TCRdb to the late 2010s). Study-level background: The study used repertoire sequencing to test whether antigen drove CD8+ T cell activation and differentiation in Susac syndrome. The clonality of the CD8+ T cell repertoire was compared across 12 healthy donors, some 14 Susac syndrome patients and about 15 multiple sclerosis patients. What the research found in general, with its limitations: The study acknowledged that relatively few individuals were included in the TCR sequencing and HLA analysis.

RNA was extracted using the RNeasy kit, and about 0.5 to 1 ug of the RNA was reverse transcribed with random hexamers. The immunoSEQ multiplex PCR assay, covering 54 Vbeta and 13 Jbeta segments, was used to amplify TCR beta CDR3 regions. PCR amplification bias was corrected using a synthetic template baseline for primer optimization and computational correction. The authors' pipeline ran thus. Only productive sequences were kept, with reads annotated to V, D and J genes according to IMGT and analyzed in immunoSEQ Analyzer. Clonality was computed as one minus Shannon entropy normalized by log2 of the number of productive unique sequences. For each patient and control, public and private clones were evaluated among the 100 most prevalent clones. Clones were defined as Susac-specific if absent from the healthy and MS cohorts, from 1052 published viral clones and from other ImmuneACCESS disease sequences. TCRdb took the public reads, trimmed them with fastp at Q25, ran MiXCR for clone calling and kept in-frame beta chains. Entries are consolidated by CDR3 protein sequence, retaining the most common genes and DNA. These V and J calls rely on TCRdb rather than the paper's analysis. This sample gives tens of thousands of distinct CDR3 sequences in total; about 94% of them show up just once. The leading ten clones occupy 0.25% to 0.3% of the sample.

High-throughput TCR beta sequencing profiled peripheral blood CD8+ and CD4+ T cells from healthy donors, Susac syndrome patients and multiple sclerosis patients. The healthy donors served as controls matched for age and sex. CD8+ TEMRA cells were enriched by FACS, while bulk CD8+ and CD4+ T cells were purified by magnetic negative isolation. Blood was collected in EDTA tubes and processed within 24 hours, with PBMCs isolated through density gradient centrifugation. PBMCs intended for TCR sequencing were cryopreserved in liquid nitrogen and thawed later in a water bath at 37 degrees C. A purity of at least 90% was achieved for sorted or isolated CD4+, CD8+ and CD8+ TEMRA cells. On this clonotype: It lacks a known antigen. No quality values exist for individual bases; no much larger clone is one base distant.

The germline V gene provides CDR1 MDHEN and CDR2 SYDVKM. The trim is 1 base for V and 5 bases for J, with a gap of 14 bases between the germline ends. Taken from cysteine to phenylalanine, the CDR3 has 15 residues. The entry retains the CDR3 DNA only, 45 bases that are in frame from base 1. The source of this sequence is a human donor in good health. Sequences were obtained from CD8+ T cells from PBMCs. Recombination linked TRBV28 to TRBJ2-5; TRBD2 is perhaps the D gene, given 6 matching bases. CDR3 protein: CASSLSGSPDETQYF. The DNA is TGTGCCAGCAGTTTATCCGGGAGCCCCGACGAGACCCAGTACTTC.